This T cell receptor (beta chain) was identified in a study of cytomegalovirus exposure and HLA in healthy donors. Study-level points and caveats: HLA allele associations emerged for around 16,000 TCR beta sequences in a later analysis, at 0.05 false discovery rate. In a later analysis, the majority of CMV-associated beta chains seemingly showed HLA restriction. As a later analysis showed, a missense DCLRE1C variant was linked to trimming of TCR beta V- and J-genes.

In regard to this clone: Antigen unknown.

Germline CDR1 SGHNT, CDR2 YYREEE (reference sequence). Trimming removed 2 bases from V and 0 bases from J; junction bases left unmatched: 4. There are 15 residues in the CDR3. The study ran its PCR with 60 Vbeta and 13 Jbeta primers. As handled by the study authors: Unique TCR beta chains totaled roughly 80 million in a later count, with roughly 11 million of them shared. Repertoires were generated with immunoSEQ multiplex PCR, while TCRdb's copy carries only in-frame clones and drops some. Clonal size and the V and J genes are those of that table, whereas D and trimming came from the DNA. The table lists about 190,000 clones, about 77% of them singletons.

Specimen: PBMCs. The chain links TRBV5-4 to TRBJ1-1; 7 bases agree with TRBD1. The sequence was obtained from a woman aged 25 to 39 in good health and CMV-seropositive. CDR3 nucleotide sequence: TGTGCCAGCAGCTTTCGAGGGACAGTGAACACTGAAGCTTTCTTT. Protein product: CASSFRGTVNTEAFF.